Described below is a single TCR beta chain sequence and its context. The data were taken from a study of blood T cell repertoires in COVID-19. Study-wide background: The United States, Italy and Spain provided the acute and convalescent COVID-19 samples. PBMCs, B-cell-depleted T cells, or T cells were the source of the cDNA or gDNA that made up the material.

In the authors' methods: Counts of nucleated cells, estimated from reference gene primer amplification, were obtained. Assay: immunoSEQ multiplex PCR; the TCRdb copy retains only in-frame clones and omits some. V and J calls and clone size come straight from that table; D and trimming were deduced from the DNA. The data contain roughly 40,000 clones, roughly 90% of them singletons. V gave up 6 bases and J gave up 4 bases; unmatched junction bases: 10. Germline V CDR1 and CDR2: SEHNR, FQNEAQ (reference sequence). The CDR3 has 15 residues. The sequence was collected from a human donor in a cohort sampled during active COVID-19. The rearrangement links TRBV7-9 to TRBJ1-1, with 8 bases fitting TRBD1. Sequenced input: peripheral blood. CDR3 in amino acids: CASSPPRQGFTEAFF. Here the CDR3 DNA reads TGTGCCAGCAGTCCCCCGAGACAGGGGTTCACTGAAGCTTTCTTT.